These 26 T cell receptor beta chains were sequenced from one sample in a study of cytomegalovirus exposure and HLA in healthy donors. PCR employed 60 Vbeta and 13 Jbeta primers. Sequencing was performed with immunoSEQ multiplex PCR; in TCRdb, only in-frame clones are kept and a portion is missing. The table lists approximately 37,000 clones. Sequenced: PBMCs. The receptors were sampled from a male donor in good health and CMV-seronegative.

The V and J genes are TRBV5-8 and TRBJ1-1; D gene uncertain. V was clipped by 4 bases and J by 5 bases, with 15 bases between them. Germline values: CDR1 SGHTS, CDR2 YDEGEE. The CDR3 consists of 14 residues. The CDR3 reads CASSLLEGWTEAFF. CDR3 coding DNA: TGTGCCAGCAGCCTACTGGAGGGATGGACTGAAGCTTTCTTT. Based on the CDR3 plus reference TRBV5-8 and TRBJ1-1, the full variable domain is EAGVTQSPTHLIKTRGQQATLRCSPISGHTSVYWYQQALGLGLQFLLWYDEGEERNRGNFPPRFSGRQFPNYSSELNVNALELEDSALYLCASSLLEGWTEAFFGQGTRLTVV.

This chain joins TRBV28 and TRBJ1-5; tentative D call: TRBD1 (6 bases). The CDR3 totals 15 residues. Germline values: CDR1 MDHEN, CDR2 SYDVKM. The V and J ends lost 4 bases and 6 bases respectively, with 16 bases between them. The CDR3 sequence is CASSSPQGGFQPQHF. CDR3 coding DNA: TGTGCCAGCAGTTCTCCACAGGGCGGGTTTCAGCCCCAGCATTTT.

The chain couples TRBV27 to TRBJ2-2; no firm D call. V lost 5 bases to trimming and J lost 7 bases, with 11 bases between them. In germline, CDR1 is MNHEY, CDR2 SMNVEV (reference sequence). This CDR3 region has 13 residues. As DNA, the CDR3 is TGTGCCAGCAGTCATCTACGACACGGGGAGCTGTTTTTT. This codes for CASSHLRHGELFF.

The V call is TRBV14, the J call TRBJ2-7, with TRBD2 as a possible D gene (6 bases). V was pared by 4 bases and J by 1 base, with 17 bases between. The CDR3 runs to 16 residues. CDR1 is SGHDN and CDR2 is FVKESK in the germline V gene. The CDR3 region has the DNA TGTGCCAGCAGCCCCTGGACCGGGGGACCGTCCTACGAGCAGTACTTC. Its protein is CASSPWTGGPSYEQYF.

In DNA, the CDR3 is TGTGCCAGCACCCTAACGGGACAGGATAATTCACCCCTCCACTTT. It specifies CASTLTGQDNSPLHF. V and J are TRBV28 and TRBJ1-6; 8 nucleotides agree with TRBD1. CDR1 MDHEN and CDR2 SYDVKM come from the germline V gene. After removal of 7 bases from V and 5 bases from J, the junction contained 7 bases not matched to a gene. The CDR3 spans 15 residues.

This chain connects TRBV4-1 to TRBJ1-1; the D is unclear. This CDR3 is 14 amino acids long. Trimming stripped 0 bases from V and 0 bases from J, with 5 bases between. From germline, CDR1 is MGHRA and CDR2 YSYEKL. The CDR3 DNA reads TGCGCCAGCAGCCAAGACCCAGTGAACACTGAAGCTTTCTTT. Translated: CASSQDPVNTEAFF.

The rearrangement links TRBV11-2 to TRBJ1-3; no clear D gene. CDR3 length: 16 amino acids. The germline gives CDR1 SGHAT, CDR2 FQNNGV. V gave up 0 bases and J gave up 4 bases, with 13 bases separating them. Here the CDR3 reads CASSLDLLGSGNTIYF. The CDR3 bases are TGTGCCAGCAGCTTAGATCTTCTGGGCAGCGGAAACACCATATATTTT.

The chain uses TRBV9 and TRBJ2-3; D unresolved. Germline V gives CDR1 SGDLS, CDR2 YYNGEE. The CDR3 is 12 amino acids. V was shortened by 0 bases and J by 6 bases, with 5 bases between the two germline ends. This CDR3 reads CASSVVSDTQYF. CDR3 coding DNA: TGTGCCAGCAGCGTAGTGAGCGATACGCAGTATTTT.

Turning to this clone: This CDR3 is missing its conserved last phenylalanine or tryptophan, likely due to a read error. V gene TRBV27 combines with J gene TRBJ2-7; 7 bases are shared with TRBD1. The CDR3 consists of 15 residues. In germline, CDR1 is MNHEY, CDR2 SMNVEV (reference sequence). The junction had 6 bases not matched to a gene; V was cut back by 2 bases and J by 2 bases. CDR3 protein: CASSLPGTATYEQYS. The CDR3 DNA is TGTGCCAGCAGTTTACCCGGGACAGCCACCTACGAGCAGTACTCC.

The rearrangement uses TRBV4-1 and TRBJ2-7, with 9 bases identical to TRBD1. The CDR3 has 15 residues. The junction had 6 bases not matched to a gene; V was cut back by 3 bases and J by 3 bases. CDR1 MGHRA and CDR2 YSYEKL come from the germline V gene. CDR3: CASSHPGQGYYEQYF. The CDR3 nucleotides read TGCGCCAGCAGCCATCCGGGACAGGGTTACTACGAGCAGTACTTC.

V usage is TRBV19 and J usage is TRBJ1-1; 8 bases line up with TRBD1. The CDR3 extends over 13 amino acids. The V gene's germline CDR1 is LNHDA and CDR2 SQIVND (reference sequence). V dropped 5 bases and J dropped 9; count of bases not matched to a gene: 8. The CDR3 sequence is CASSSGTGYKAFF. CDR3 sequence (DNA): TGTGCCAGTAGTTCGGGGACAGGTTATAAAGCTTTCTTT.

The chain links TRBV19 to TRBJ2-2, with 10 bases identical to TRBD2. V gave up 3 bases and J gave up 5 bases; unmatched junction bases: 3. CDR1 and CDR2 (germline): LNHDA, SQIVND (reference sequence). This CDR3 region has 15 residues. The DNA for the CDR3 is TGTGCCAGTAGTATTGTACTAGCGGGGACCGGGGAGCTGTTTTTT. Translated, it gives CASSIVLAGTGELFF.

This chain links TRBV5-6 with TRBJ1-1; D gene ambiguous. The CDR3 runs 12 residues. V gave up 3 bases and J gave up 7 bases, with 10 bases separating them. Germline CDR1 SGHDT, CDR2 YYEEEE. CDR3 protein: CASSSAGNEAFF. In nucleotides, the CDR3 is TGTGCCAGCAGCTCCGCGGGAAATGAAGCTTTCTTT.

A word on this clone: The junction and the germline gene differ at one end; a read error may be behind it. Other nucleotide sequences in the sample specify the same CDR3. The chain combines TRBV18 with TRBJ1-1; D call uncertain. Germline V gene sequence: CDR1 KGHSH, CDR2 LQKENI. This CDR3 comprises 15 residues. The CDR3 region has the DNA TGCGCCAGCTCACCACCGGTTTACATGAACACTGAAGCTTTCTTT. As protein: CASSPPVYMNTEAFF.

The chain has TRBV11-3 and TRBJ2-5; 7 bases line up with TRBD1. Per germline, CDR1 SGHNT and CDR2 YENEEA. The CDR3 sequence is 13 residues long. Germline trimming cut 6 bases from V and 2 bases from J; bases unmatched to any gene: 3. CDR3 protein: CASSRDRQETQYF. The CDR3, as DNA: TGTGCCAGCAGTCGGGACAGACAAGAGACCCAGTACTTC.

This rearrangement joins TRBV4-1 to TRBJ2-7; TRBD2 matches at 10 bases. The CDR3 extends over 16 amino acids. V lost 4 bases and J lost 7; bases outside the gene matches: 13. Germline assignment: CDR1 MGHRA and CDR2 YSYEKL. CDR3 protein: CASSLGVGLAGVEQYF. As DNA, the CDR3 is TGCGCCAGCAGCCTAGGAGTGGGCCTAGCGGGGGTTGAGCAGTACTTC.

The gene calls are TRBV6-1 and TRBJ2-2; TRBD1 matches 7 bases. This CDR3 has 15 residues. The germline gives CDR1 MNHNS, CDR2 SASEGT. J was trimmed by 0 bases and V by 5 bases; bases with no gene match: 3. CDR3 loop: CASSPGQPNTGELFF. Here the CDR3 DNA reads TGTGCCAGCAGTCCGGGACAGCCGAACACCGGGGAGCTGTTTTTT.

The J gene is TRBJ1-2, the V gene TRBV5-1; no clear D. Germline loops: CDR1 SGHRS, CDR2 YFSETQ. The CDR3 runs to 15 residues. V was trimmed by 5 bases and J by 0 bases, leaving 14 bases between them. CDR3 in amino acids: CASRLRGEANYGYTF. The CDR3 DNA reads as TGCGCCAGCAGATTAAGAGGAGAAGCTAACTATGGCTACACCTTC. Drawing the rest from reference TRBV5-1 and TRBJ1-2, the complete variable domain is KAGVTQTPRYLIKTRGQQVTLSCSPISGHRSVSWYQQTPGQGLQFLFEYFSETQRNKGNFPGRFSGRQFSNSRSEMNVSTLELGDSALYLCASRLRGEANYGYTFGSGTRLTVV.

The chain uses TRBV9 and TRBJ1-3; D ambiguous. The CDR3 is 15 amino acids. V gave up 3 bases and J gave up 1 base, with 11 bases separating them. Germline assignment: CDR1 SGDLS and CDR2 YYNGEE. In DNA form, the CDR3 reads TGTGCCAGCAGCGGGTCCGGGATTTCTGGAAACACCATATATTTT. Its translation is CASSGSGISGNTIYF.

The V and J genes are TRBV5-1 and TRBJ2-1; D ambiguous. CDR3 length: 14 amino acids. Trimming cost V 0 bases and J 0 bases, with 4 bases left between them. Looked up from germline, CDR1 is SGHRS and CDR2 is YFSETQ. The CDR3 reads CASSLEYSYNEQFF. As DNA, the CDR3 is TGCGCCAGCAGCTTGGAATACTCCTACAATGAGCAGTTCTTC.

As concerns this clone: This sample includes further DNA sequences coding for the same CDR3. The chain has TRBV6-4 and TRBJ2-2; 9 bases are shared with TRBD2. The CDR3 is made up of 15 amino acids. V trimming: 6 bases; J trimming: 5 bases; junction bases outside the gene matches: 7. Germline V lookup: CDR1 MRHNA, CDR2 SNTAGT. This CDR3 reads CASSASGASTGELFF. In DNA, the CDR3 is TGTGCCAGCAGCGCTAGCGGGGCCAGTACCGGGGAGCTGTTTTTT.

The chain combines TRBV18 with TRBJ2-3, with 13 bases lining up with TRBD2. The trim removed 4 bases at V and 4 bases at J, leaving 11 bases unmatched. CDR3 length: 18 residues. CDR1 is KGHSH and CDR2 is LQKENI in the germline V gene. CDR3 nucleotides: TGTGCCAGCTCACGCGTCGGAACTAGCGGGGGGGCCGCAGATACGCAGTATTTT. Its protein product is CASSRVGTSGGAADTQYF.

The chain combines TRBV4-1 with TRBJ1-2, with TRBD1 identical over 7 bases. With V trimmed by 1 base and J by 6 bases, 11 bases remained unmatched. Germline V gene data show CDR1 as MGHRA and CDR2 as YSYEKL. This CDR3 contains 16 residues. The CDR3 reads CASSQAGTDTENGYTF. CDR3 coding DNA: TGCGCCAGCAGCCAAGCTGGGACAGATACTGAGAATGGCTACACCTTC.

This CDR3 reads CASSLVAMNTEAFF. The CDR3 coding sequence is TGTGCCAGCAGCTTAGTGGCCATGAACACTGAAGCTTTCTTT. V gene TRBV7-2 combines with J gene TRBJ1-1; D is uncertain. CDR1 is SGHTA, CDR2 FQGNSA, per germline. The length of the CDR3 is 14 residues. Trimming left V 1 base short and J 0 bases short, with 6 bases between.

The genes are TRBV7-8 and TRBJ2-5, with unresolved D. Trimming shortened V by 5 bases and J by 1 base, and 8 bases separated the two germline ends. Germline loops: CDR1 SGHVS, CDR2 FQNEAQ. The CDR3 consists of 13 residues. CDR3: CASSVGPQETQYF. The CDR3 DNA is TGTGCCAGCAGCGTGGGCCCCCAAGAGACCCAGTACTTC.

This rearrangement joins TRBV14 to TRBJ1-4; the D gene is possibly TRBD1 (5 bases). The germline V and J ends were trimmed by 0 bases and 2 bases, with 10 bases remaining between them. Germline CDR1 is SGHDN and CDR2 is FVKESK. The CDR3 runs 16 residues. The CDR3 DNA is TGTGCCAGCAGCCAAGATCGGGGGATGACTAATGAAAAACTGTTTTTT. Translation: CASSQDRGMTNEKLFF.